The source of this TCR beta chain is a study of cytomegalovirus exposure and HLA in healthy donors. Primers for the PCR totalled 60 Vbeta and 13 Jbeta. This table comes from immunoSEQ multiplex PCR, and its TCRdb copy is limited to in-frame clones, with some not included. The profile covers some 150,000 clones, with around 88% appearing a single time and under 0.95% taken by the ten largest. The CDR3 has 14 residues. V was pared by 8 bases and J by 7 bases, with 18 bases between. Germline CDR1 reads MNHEY; CDR2 reads SMNVEV (reference sequence). Healthy bone marrow donors made up the cohort. The chain uses TRBV27 and TRBJ2-4; D is perhaps TRBD2 (7 bases). The specimen sequenced was PBMCs. The sequence was obtained from a woman aged 30 to 39 in good health and CMV-seronegative. The DNA for the CDR3 is TGTGCCAGCTCCCCGGGAAAGGGGGGGAACATTCAGTACTTC. This gives the protein CASSPGKGGNIQYF.